This T cell receptor (beta chain) originates from a study of technical replicates of blood from a few donors (dated by TCRdb to about 2017). The library was produced with the immunoSEQ multiplex PCR assay. Not all clones reach the TCRdb copy of this immuneACCESS table, which keeps in-frame sequences only. Checked studies attribute under half of the gap to unresolved V genes and leave the rest unexplained. The sample table contains some 80,000 clones; only one count was recorded for around 95% of them. The ten largest clones take up under 0.4% of the sample. The junction shows trimming of 5 bases on V and 10 bases on J, plus 8 bases between the germline ends. For CDR1 and CDR2, the germline V gene lists SNHLY and FYNNEI. The CDR3, from cysteine to phenylalanine, totals 10 residues. The only DNA kept is the CDR3, 30 bases in frame from the first base. Remarks on this clone: Its antigen is currently not known. Base qualities are not provided; no much larger clone lies one nucleotide away.

This TCR was recovered from a human donor in good health. Sample: T cells isolated from PBMCs. The V and J genes are TRBV2 and TRBJ1-1; there is no confident call for the D gene. CDR3 reads: CASSLFRAFF. The base sequence is TGTGCCAGCAGTCTCTTTCGAGCTTTCTTT.